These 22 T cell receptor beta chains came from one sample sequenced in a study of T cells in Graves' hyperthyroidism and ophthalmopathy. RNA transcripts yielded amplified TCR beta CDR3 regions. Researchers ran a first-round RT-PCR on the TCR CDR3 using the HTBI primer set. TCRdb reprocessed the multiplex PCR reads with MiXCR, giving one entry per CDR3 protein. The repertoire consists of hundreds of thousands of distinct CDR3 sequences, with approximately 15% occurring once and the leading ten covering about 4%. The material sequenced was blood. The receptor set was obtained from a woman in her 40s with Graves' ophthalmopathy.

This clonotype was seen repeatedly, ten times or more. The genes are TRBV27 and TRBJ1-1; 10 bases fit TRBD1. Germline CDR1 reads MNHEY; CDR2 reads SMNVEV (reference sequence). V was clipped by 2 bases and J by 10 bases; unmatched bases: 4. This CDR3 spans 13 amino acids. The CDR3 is CASSLRTGGAAFF. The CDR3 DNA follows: TGTGCCAGCAGTTTAAGGACAGGGGGTGCAGCTTTCTTT.

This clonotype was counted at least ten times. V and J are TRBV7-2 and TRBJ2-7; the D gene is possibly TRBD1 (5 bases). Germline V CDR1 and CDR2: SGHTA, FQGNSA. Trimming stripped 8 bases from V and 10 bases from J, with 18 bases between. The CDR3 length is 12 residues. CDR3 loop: CASGSFRAGQYF. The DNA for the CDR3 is TGTGCCAGCGGGTCTTTCAGGGCCGGACAGTACTTC.

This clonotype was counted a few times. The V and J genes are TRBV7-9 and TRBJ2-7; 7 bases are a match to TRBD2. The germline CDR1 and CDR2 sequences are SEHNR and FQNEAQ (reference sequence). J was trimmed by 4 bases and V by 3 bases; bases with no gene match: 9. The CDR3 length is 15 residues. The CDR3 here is CASSFAGARSYEQYF. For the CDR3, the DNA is TGTGCCAGCAGCTTCGCGGGAGCAAGGTCTTACGAGCAGTACTTC.

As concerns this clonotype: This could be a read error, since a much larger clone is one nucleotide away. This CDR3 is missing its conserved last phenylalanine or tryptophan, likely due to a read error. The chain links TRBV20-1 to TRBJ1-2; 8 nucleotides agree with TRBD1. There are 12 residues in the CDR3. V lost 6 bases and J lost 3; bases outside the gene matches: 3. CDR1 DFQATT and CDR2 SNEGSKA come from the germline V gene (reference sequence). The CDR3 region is CSAEQGDYGYTL. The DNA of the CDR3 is TGCAGTGCGGAACAGGGGGACTATGGCTACACCCTC.

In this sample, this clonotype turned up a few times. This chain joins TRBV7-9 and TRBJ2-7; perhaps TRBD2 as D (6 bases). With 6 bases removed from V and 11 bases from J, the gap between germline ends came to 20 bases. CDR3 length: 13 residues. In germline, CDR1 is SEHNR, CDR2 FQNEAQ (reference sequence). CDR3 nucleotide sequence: TGTGCCAGCAGTCGCGGGGACCGGGCTGGGGAGTACTTC. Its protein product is CASSRGDRAGEYF. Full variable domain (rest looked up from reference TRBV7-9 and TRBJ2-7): DTGVSQNPRHKITKRGQNVTFRCDPISEHNRLYWYRQTLGQGPEFLTYFQNEAQLEKSRLLSDRFSAERPKGSFSTLEIQRTEQGDSAMYLCASSRGDRAGEYFGPGTRLTVT.

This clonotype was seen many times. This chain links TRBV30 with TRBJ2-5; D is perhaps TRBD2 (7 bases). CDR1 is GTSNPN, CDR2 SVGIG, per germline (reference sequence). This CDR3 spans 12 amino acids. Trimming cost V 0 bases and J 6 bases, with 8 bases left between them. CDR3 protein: CAWSVGGQTQYF. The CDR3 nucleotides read TGTGCCTGGAGTGTGGGGGGGCAGACCCAGTACTTC.

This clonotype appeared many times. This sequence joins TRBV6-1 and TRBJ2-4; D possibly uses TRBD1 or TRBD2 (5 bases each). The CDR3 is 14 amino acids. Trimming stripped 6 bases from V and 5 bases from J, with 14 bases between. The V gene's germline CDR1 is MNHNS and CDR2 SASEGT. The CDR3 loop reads CASRSLGAQNIQYF. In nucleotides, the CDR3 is TGTGCCAGCAGATCCCTCGGGGCCCAAAACATTCAGTACTTC.

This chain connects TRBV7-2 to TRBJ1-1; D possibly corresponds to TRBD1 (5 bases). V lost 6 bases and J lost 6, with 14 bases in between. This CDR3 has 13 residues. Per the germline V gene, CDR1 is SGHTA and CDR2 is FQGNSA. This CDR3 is CASRLTGAPEAFF. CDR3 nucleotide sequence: TGTGCCAGCAGACTTACAGGTGCCCCTGAAGCTTTCTTT. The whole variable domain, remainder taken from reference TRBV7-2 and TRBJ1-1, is GAGVSQSPSNKVTEKGKDVELRCDPISGHTALYWYRQSLGQGLEFLIYFQGNSAPDKSGLPSDRFSAERTGGSVSTLTIQRTQQEDSAVYLCASRLTGAPEAFFGQGTRLTVV.

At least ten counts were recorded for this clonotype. This CDR3 reads CASAKRQGVKDEQYF. The DNA for the CDR3 is TGTGCCAGTGCGAAAAGACAGGGAGTAAAGGACGAGCAGTACTTC. This chain connects TRBV19 to TRBJ2-7, with 7 positions matching TRBD1. Germline V CDR1 and CDR2: LNHDA, SQIVND (reference sequence). The CDR3 has 15 residues. V was clipped by 8 bases and J by 5 bases; unmatched bases: 15. Full variable domain (rest looked up from reference TRBV19 and TRBJ2-7): DGGITQSPKYLFRKEGQNVTLSCEQNLNHDAMYWYRQDPGQGLRLIYYSQIVNDFQKGDIAEGYSVSREKKESFPLTVTSAQKNPTAFYLCASAKRQGVKDEQYFGPGTRLTVT.

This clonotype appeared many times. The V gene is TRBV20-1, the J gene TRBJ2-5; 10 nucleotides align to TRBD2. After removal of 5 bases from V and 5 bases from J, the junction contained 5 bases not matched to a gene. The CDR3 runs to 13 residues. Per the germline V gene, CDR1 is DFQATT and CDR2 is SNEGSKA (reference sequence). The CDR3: CSALAGAGETQYF. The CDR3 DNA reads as TGCAGTGCTCTAGCGGGAGCGGGTGAGACCCAGTACTTC.

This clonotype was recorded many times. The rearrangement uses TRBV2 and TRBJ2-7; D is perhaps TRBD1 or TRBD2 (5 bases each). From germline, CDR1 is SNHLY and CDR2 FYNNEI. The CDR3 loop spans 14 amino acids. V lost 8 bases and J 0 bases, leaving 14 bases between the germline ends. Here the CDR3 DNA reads TGTGCCAGCCGACCGGGACGGTACTCCTACGAGCAGTACTTC. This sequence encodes CASRPGRYSYEQYF.

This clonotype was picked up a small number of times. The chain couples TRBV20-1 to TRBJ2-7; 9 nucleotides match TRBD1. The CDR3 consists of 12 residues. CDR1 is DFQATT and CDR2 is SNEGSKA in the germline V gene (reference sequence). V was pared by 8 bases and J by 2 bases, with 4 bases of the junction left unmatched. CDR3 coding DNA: TGCAGTTCCCGGGACAGGGCCTACGAGCAGTACTTC. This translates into CSSRDRAYEQYF.

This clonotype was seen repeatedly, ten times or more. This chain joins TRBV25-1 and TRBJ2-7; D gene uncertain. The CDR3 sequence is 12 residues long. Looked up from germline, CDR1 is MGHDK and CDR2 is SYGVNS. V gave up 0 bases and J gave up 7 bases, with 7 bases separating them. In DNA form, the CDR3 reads TGTGCCAGCAGTGAATACGGCTGGGAGCAGTACTTC. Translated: CASSEYGWEQYF.

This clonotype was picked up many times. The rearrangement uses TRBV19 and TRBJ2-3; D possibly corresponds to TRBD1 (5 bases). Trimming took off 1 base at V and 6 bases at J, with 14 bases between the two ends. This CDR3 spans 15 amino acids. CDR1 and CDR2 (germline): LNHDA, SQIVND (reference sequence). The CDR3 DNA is TGTGCCAGTAGTATAGGGGGCACCCCTAGGGATACGCAGTATTTT. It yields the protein CASSIGGTPRDTQYF.

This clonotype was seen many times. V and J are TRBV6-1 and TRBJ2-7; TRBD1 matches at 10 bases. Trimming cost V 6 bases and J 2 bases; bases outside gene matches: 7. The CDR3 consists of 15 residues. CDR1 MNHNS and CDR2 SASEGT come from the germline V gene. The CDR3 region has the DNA TGTGCCAGCAGGATACGGGACAGGGGAACCTACGAGCAGTACTTC. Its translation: CASRIRDRGTYEQYF.

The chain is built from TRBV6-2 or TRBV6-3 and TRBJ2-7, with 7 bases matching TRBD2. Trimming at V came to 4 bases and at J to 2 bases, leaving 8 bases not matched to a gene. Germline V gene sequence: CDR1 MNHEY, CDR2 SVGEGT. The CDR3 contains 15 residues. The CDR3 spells CASSSPRESPYEQYF. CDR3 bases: TGTGCCAGCAGTTCCCCGCGGGAGTCTCCCTACGAGCAGTACTTC.

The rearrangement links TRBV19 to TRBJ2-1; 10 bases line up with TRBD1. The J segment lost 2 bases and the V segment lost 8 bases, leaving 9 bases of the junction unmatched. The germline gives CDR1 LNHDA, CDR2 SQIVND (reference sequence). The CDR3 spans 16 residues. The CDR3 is CASQEGTGDTYNEQFF. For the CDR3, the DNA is TGTGCCAGTCAGGAGGGGACAGGGGACACCTACAATGAGCAGTTCTTC.

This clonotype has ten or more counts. The CDR3 is CATSRDQEGYEQYF. The CDR3 DNA reads as TGTGCCACCAGCAGAGATCAGGAGGGCTACGAGCAGTACTTC. The rearrangement links TRBV15 to TRBJ2-7, with a tentative D call TRBD2 (6 bases). Per germline, CDR1 LNHNV and CDR2 YYDKDF (reference sequence). Trimming pared 0 bases from V and 3 bases from J, leaving 9 bases between. This CDR3 has 14 amino acids.

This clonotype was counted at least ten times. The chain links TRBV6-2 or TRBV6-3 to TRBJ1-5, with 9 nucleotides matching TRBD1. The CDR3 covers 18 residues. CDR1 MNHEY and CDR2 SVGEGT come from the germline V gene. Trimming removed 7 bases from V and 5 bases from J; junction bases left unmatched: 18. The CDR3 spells CASNSWGTGIVVHQPQHF. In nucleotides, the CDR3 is TGTGCCAGCAATTCCTGGGGGACAGGGATCGTAGTTCATCAGCCCCAGCATTTT.

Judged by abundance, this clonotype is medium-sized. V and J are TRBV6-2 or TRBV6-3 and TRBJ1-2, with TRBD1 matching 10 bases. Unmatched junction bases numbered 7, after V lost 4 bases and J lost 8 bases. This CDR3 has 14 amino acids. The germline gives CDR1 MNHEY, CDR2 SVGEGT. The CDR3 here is CASSSRDRGRGYTF. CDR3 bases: TGTGCCAGCAGTTCCCGGGACAGGGGTCGCGGCTACACCTTC.

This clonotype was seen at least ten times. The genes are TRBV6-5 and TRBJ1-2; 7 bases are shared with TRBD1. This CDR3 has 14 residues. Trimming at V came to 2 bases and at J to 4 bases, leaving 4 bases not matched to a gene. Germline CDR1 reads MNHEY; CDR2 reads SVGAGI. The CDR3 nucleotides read TGTGCCAGCAGTTACGAACAGGGGACCTATGGCTACACCTTC. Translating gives CASSYEQGTYGYTF.

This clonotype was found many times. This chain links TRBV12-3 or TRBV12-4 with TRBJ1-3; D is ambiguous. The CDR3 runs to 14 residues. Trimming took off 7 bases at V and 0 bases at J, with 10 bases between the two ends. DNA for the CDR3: TGTGCCAGCACGGGCGGGAGCTCTGGAAACACCATATATTTT. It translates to CASTGGSSGNTIYF.